Following are 31 T cell receptor beta chains from one sample sequenced in a study of T cell changes during pregnancy in multiple sclerosis. Measured with immunoSEQ multiplex PCR; TCRdb has only the in-frame clones, and not every one. The sample shows 70,000 to 95,000 clones, 93% of them seen only once. Sequences were derived from peripheral blood, sampled in the second trimester of pregnancy. The receptors stem from a female donor with multiple sclerosis, enrolled in a pregnancy study.

The genes are TRBV19 and TRBJ2-6, with 7 bases lining up with TRBD1. The germline V gene has CDR1 LNHDA and CDR2 SQIVND (reference sequence). The ends lost 4 bases at V and 2 bases at J; junction bases unmatched: 2. This CDR3 contains 15 residues. The CDR3 DNA follows: TGTGCCAGTAGTACCCAGGGGGCTGGGGCCAACGTCCTGACTTTC. Amino acid sequence: CASSTQGAGANVLTF.

The rearrangement joins TRBV7-2 to TRBJ1-4, with TRBD1 matching 9 bases. The J segment lost 8 bases and the V segment lost 1 base, leaving 5 bases of the junction unmatched. Germline V gene lookup returns CDR1 SGHTA and CDR2 FQGNSA. The CDR3 contains 15 residues. CDR3 DNA sequence: TGTGCCAGCAGCTTAGGCCGGACAGGGGACGAAAAACTGTTTTTT. It translates to CASSLGRTGDEKLFF.

The chain has TRBV7-3 and TRBJ1-1; D gene ambiguous. Trimming removed 3 bases from V and 4 bases from J, with 9 bases in between. The CDR3 contains 13 residues. Germline V lookup: CDR1 SGHTA, CDR2 FQGTGA. CDR3 residues: CASSLLKSTEAFF. The CDR3 DNA follows: TGTGCCAGCAGCTTGTTGAAGAGCACTGAAGCTTTCTTT.

This rearrangement joins TRBV11-2 to TRBJ1-1; TRBD1 agrees at 8 bases. Germline CDR1 reads SGHAT; CDR2 reads FQNNGV. Trimming took 5 bases from V and 6 from J; bases not matched to a gene: 11. The CDR3 is 15 residues long. CDR3: CASSPPDRVRAEAFF. CDR3 DNA: TGTGCCAGCAGCCCACCGGACAGGGTAAGAGCTGAAGCTTTCTTT.

The V call is TRBV7-9, the J call TRBJ1-2, with TRBD1 matching over 7 bases. From germline, CDR1 is SEHNR and CDR2 FQNEAQ (reference sequence). This CDR3 contains 13 residues. J was trimmed by 8 bases and V by 7 bases; bases with no gene match: 10. The CDR3 DNA reads TGTGCCAGCACCGGGTCAGGGGGTCACGGCTACACCTTC. It codes for CASTGSGGHGYTF.

The rearrangement uses TRBV7-2 and TRBJ2-3; 9 bases are shared with TRBD1. Germline CDR1 is SGHTA and CDR2 is FQGNSA. With 1 base clipped from V and 3 bases from J, the junction kept 2 bases outside the gene matches. There are 15 residues in the CDR3. The CDR3 sequence: CASSLGDRATDTQYF. The CDR3 bases are TGTGCCAGCAGCTTAGGGGACAGGGCAACAGATACGCAGTATTTT. The complete variable domain, with remaining parts taken from reference TRBV7-2 and TRBJ2-3, reads GAGVSQSPSNKVTEKGKDVELRCDPISGHTALYWYRQSLGQGLEFLIYFQGNSAPDKSGLPSDRFSAERTGGSVSTLTIQRTQQEDSAVYLCASSLGDRATDTQYFGPGTRLTVL.

The V gene is TRBV6-5, the J gene TRBJ1-1; maybe TRBD1 (5 bases). CDR1 is MNHEY and CDR2 is SVGAGI in the germline V gene. Deletions cut 5 bases from V and 1 base from J, with 11 bases between. The CDR3 covers 14 residues. This CDR3 is CASSLRDSNTEAFF. The CDR3 coding sequence is TGTGCCAGCAGTCTCCGGGACTCGAACACTGAAGCTTTCTTT.

This chain joins TRBV19 and TRBJ2-5; 8 nucleotides align to TRBD2. J gave up 4 bases and V 9 bases, and 7 bases lay outside the gene matches. Per germline, CDR1 LNHDA and CDR2 SQIVND (reference sequence). The CDR3 runs 13 residues. The CDR3 DNA sequence: TGTGCCAGCGGGACTAGGGTGGGAGAGACCCAGTACTTC. Residues: CASGTRVGETQYF.

This clone has just one count. V and J are TRBV5-4 and TRBJ1-6; D unresolved. Germline-derived CDR1 and CDR2 are SGHNT and YYREEE (reference sequence). Trimming stripped 0 bases from V and 10 bases from J, with 11 bases between. This CDR3 contains 14 residues. Written as DNA, the CDR3 is TGTGCCAGCAGCTTGGCTCCAGGTTCCTCACCCCTCCACTTT. Translated, it gives CASSLAPGSSPLHF.

V usage is TRBV6-5 and J usage is TRBJ2-2; TRBD2 aligns across 10 bases. The V and J ends lost 6 bases and 2 bases, in that order; junction bases with no gene match: 3. Germline loops: CDR1 MNHEY, CDR2 SVGAGI. The length of the CDR3 is 15 residues. CDR3 nucleotides: TGTGCCAGCAGGGAGCGGGGGGGAAACACCGGGGAGCTGTTTTTT. It translates to CASRERGGNTGELFF.

About this clone: An end of the junction does not agree with germline; a read error may underlie this. The chain employs TRBV7-7 and TRBJ2-1, with 10 bases identical to TRBD1. Germline-derived CDR1 and CDR2 are SSHAT and FNYEAQ (reference sequence). This CDR3 region has 18 residues. CDR3 in DNA: TGTGCTAGCAGCTTAGGGACACCGGGACAGGGGTCGTTCATTGAGCAGTTCTTC. This translates into CASSLGTPGQGSFIEQFF.

The rearrangement links TRBV15 to TRBJ2-7; 9 bases line up with TRBD1. Germline CDR1 reads LNHNV; CDR2 reads YYDKDF (reference sequence). The CDR3 contains 15 residues. V dropped 0 bases and J dropped 7; count of bases not matched to a gene: 7. The CDR3 nucleotides read TGTGCCACCAGCAGAGATTTGGGACAGGGCTTGGAGCAGTACTTC. This translates into CATSRDLGQGLEQYF.

J is TRBJ1-1 and V is TRBV30; no definite D call. Germline CDR1 is GTSNPN and CDR2 is SVGIG (reference sequence). This CDR3 is 11 amino acids long. V gave up 1 base and J gave up 6 bases, with 6 bases separating them. The DNA for the CDR3 is TGTGCCTGGAGTGATGGGCCTGAAGCTTTCTTT. Translating gives CAWSDGPEAFF. Full variable domain (outside the CDR3, taken from reference TRBV30 and TRBJ1-1): SQTIHQWPATLVQPVGSPLSLECTVEGTSNPNLYWYRQAAGRGLQLLFYSVGIGQISSEVPQNLSASRPQDRQFILSSKKLLLSDSGFYLCAWSDGPEAFFGQGTRLTVV.

The genes are TRBV9 and TRBJ2-2; TRBD1 agrees at 8 bases. This CDR3 region has 15 residues. The V gene's germline CDR1 is SGDLS and CDR2 YYNGEE. V was clipped by 4 bases and J by 4 bases; unmatched bases: 6. The CDR3 coding sequence is TGTGCCAGCAGCTCCAGACAGGGGACCACCGGGGAGCTGTTTTTT. Its translation is CASSSRQGTTGELFF.

V usage is TRBV13 and J usage is TRBJ1-2; D uncertain. CDR1 and CDR2 from the germline V gene are PRHDT and FYEKMQ (reference sequence). The V end lost 5 bases, the J end lost 0 bases, and 16 bases lay between the germline ends. This CDR3 contains 16 residues. CDR3 DNA: TGTGCCAGCAGCGGTCCACCGGGAGGCACTAACTATGGCTACACCTTC. Translating gives CASSGPPGGTNYGYTF. The whole variable domain, remainder taken from reference TRBV13 and TRBJ1-2, is AAGVIQSPRHLIKEKRETATLKCYPIPRHDTVYWYQQGPGQDPQFLISFYEKMQSDKGSIPDRFSAQQFSDYHSELNMSSLELGDSALYFCASSGPPGGTNYGYTFGSGTRLTVV.

V and J are TRBV28 and TRBJ2-7; tentative D call: TRBD1 (6 bases). The CDR3 has 15 residues. Looked up from germline, CDR1 is MDHEN and CDR2 is SYDVKM. The ends were cut back, 10 bases at V and 6 bases at J, with 25 bases in the middle. DNA for the CDR3: TGTGCCATCGGGACACTCCAGGCGTCAATACTCGAGCAGTACTTC. Its translation is CAIGTLQASILEQYF.

The chain employs TRBV6-1 and TRBJ1-3, with a tentative D call TRBD1 (5 bases). The CDR3 is made up of 14 amino acids. The germline V and J ends were trimmed by 7 bases and 2 bases, with 12 bases remaining between them. Germline V CDR1 and CDR2: MNHNS, SASEGT. CDR3 sequence (DNA): TGTGCCAGCAACGGGGGATCGGCTGGAAACACCATATATTTT. It yields the protein CASNGGSAGNTIYF.

The chain carries TRBV27 and TRBJ1-5, with 7 positions matching TRBD1. V lost 10 bases and J lost 8; bases outside the gene matches: 11. The germline CDR1 and CDR2 sequences are MNHEY and SMNVEV (reference sequence). This CDR3 region has 13 residues. The DNA of the CDR3 is TGTGCCACCCCAACAGGGGTAAGGGAGCCCCAGCATTTT. Protein product: CATPTGVREPQHF.

This chain joins TRBV6-1 and TRBJ1-5; 9 bases are shared with TRBD1. Per germline, CDR1 MNHNS and CDR2 SASEGT. The J segment lost 6 bases and the V segment lost 6 bases, leaving 6 bases of the junction unmatched. This CDR3 region has 14 residues. The CDR3 region has the DNA TGTGCCAGCAGAGAGACAGGGGGAGGTCAGCCCCAGCATTTT. Translation: CASRETGGGQPQHF.

The CDR3 is CAISETATDYYGYTF. CDR3 DNA sequence: TGTGCCATCAGTGAGACGGCGACAGATTACTATGGCTACACCTTC. The chain joins TRBV10-3 to TRBJ1-2, with D tentatively TRBD1 (5 bases). Germline V gene lookup returns CDR1 ENHRY and CDR2 SYGVKD. The CDR3 has 15 amino acids. Trimming removed 2 bases from V and 3 bases from J, with 13 bases in between.

This sequence joins TRBV30 and TRBJ1-5, with 7 bases identical to TRBD1. The germline gives CDR1 GTSNPN, CDR2 SVGIG (reference sequence). The CDR3 has 13 amino acids. Trimming removed 3 bases from V and 7 bases from J; junction bases left unmatched: 6. The CDR3 region has the DNA TGTGCCTGGAGCCAACAGGGGAACCAGCCCCAGCATTTT. It encodes CAWSQQGNQPQHF.

The rearrangement joins TRBV2 to TRBJ2-2; 14 bases are shared with TRBD2. The germline V gene has CDR1 SNHLY and CDR2 FYNNEI. Unmatched junction bases numbered 5, after V lost 10 bases and J lost 1 base. The length of the CDR3 is 16 residues. Here the CDR3 reads CAINGLAGGNTGELFF. CDR3 sequence (DNA): TGTGCCATTAATGGACTAGCGGGGGGGAACACCGGGGAGCTGTTTTTT.

A single count supports this clone. The CDR3: CASSWAGAVDEQYF. CDR3 coding DNA: TGCGCCAGCAGCTGGGCGGGGGCTGTCGACGAGCAGTACTTC. The gene calls are TRBV5-1 and TRBJ2-7, with TRBD2 as a possible D gene (7 bases). CDR3 length equals 14 residues. The germline gives CDR1 SGHRS, CDR2 YFSETQ. V was trimmed by 3 bases and J by 5 bases, leaving 15 bases between them.

The V gene is TRBV11-2, the J gene TRBJ2-6; D might be TRBD1 (5 bases). The CDR3 loop spans 18 amino acids. Germline-derived CDR1 and CDR2 are SGHAT and FQNNGV. V lost 1 base and J lost 0, with 13 bases in between. The CDR3 reads CASSLVQGPSSGANVLTF. CDR3 nucleotides: TGTGCCAGCAGCTTAGTTCAGGGTCCCAGCTCTGGGGCCAACGTCCTGACTTTC.

The chain combines TRBV27 with TRBJ1-1, with D perhaps matching TRBD1 (6 bases). V was pared by 3 bases and J by 3 bases, with 11 bases between. This CDR3 comprises 14 residues. The germline V gene encodes CDR1 MNHEY and CDR2 SMNVEV (reference sequence). DNA of the CDR3: TGTGCCAGCAGTTTTCTGGCAGGGGACACTGAAGCTTTCTTT. This encodes CASSFLAGDTEAFF.

The chain couples TRBV15 to TRBJ2-7, with TRBD1 matching over 7 bases. This CDR3 comprises 16 residues. CDR1 LNHNV and CDR2 YYDKDF come from the germline V gene (reference sequence). The J segment lost 1 base and the V segment lost 2 bases, leaving 8 bases of the junction unmatched. The CDR3 DNA is TGTGCCACCAGCAGACATGGGACAGACCATTCCTACGAGCAGTACTTC. Its translation is CATSRHGTDHSYEQYF.

The chain uses TRBV7-9 and TRBJ2-1; maybe TRBD2 (6 bases). Germline assignment: CDR1 SEHNR and CDR2 FQNEAQ (reference sequence). The CDR3 length is 15 residues. With 3 bases removed from V and 3 bases from J, the gap between germline ends came to 12 bases. The CDR3 DNA is TGTGCCAGCAGCTTCCCACGCGGGGACTACAATGAGCAGTTCTTC. It encodes CASSFPRGDYNEQFF.

This sequence joins TRBV11-1 and TRBJ2-6; 7 nucleotides align to TRBD1. Trimming at V came to 7 bases and at J to 2 bases, leaving 5 bases not matched to a gene. This CDR3 comprises 15 residues. Germline CDR1 is SGHAT and CDR2 is FQDESV (reference sequence). The CDR3 DNA sequence: TGTGCCAGCACCTTCGACAGGGCTGGGGCCAACGTCCTGACTTTC. It encodes CASTFDRAGANVLTF.

This chain connects TRBV19 to TRBJ1-2; D ambiguous. Germline CDR1 reads LNHDA; CDR2 reads SQIVND (reference sequence). Trimming shortened V by 7 bases and J by 8 bases, and 17 bases separated the two germline ends. This CDR3 comprises 13 residues. CDR3 loop: CASTPRGGRGYTF. The CDR3 DNA reads TGTGCCAGTACCCCACGGGGAGGCCGGGGCTACACCTTC.

The chain is built from TRBV18 and TRBJ1-6; D is ambiguous. V was clipped by 1 base and J by 8 bases, with 15 bases between them. The CDR3 totals 16 residues. Germline V lookup: CDR1 KGHSH, CDR2 LQKENI. DNA for the CDR3: TGTGCCAGCTCACCACTTGTAGGCGGAGGAGATTCACCCCTCCACTTT. This encodes CASSPLVGGGDSPLHF.

V usage is TRBV10-3 and J usage is TRBJ1-5; D gene unclear. This CDR3 region has 14 residues. Trimming took 4 bases from V and 0 from J, leaving 7 bases between them. CDR1 is ENHRY and CDR2 is SYGVKD in the germline V gene. DNA for the CDR3: TGTGCCATCAGTGCGGGTGTTAGCAATCAGCCCCAGCATTTT. This gives the protein CAISAGVSNQPQHF.